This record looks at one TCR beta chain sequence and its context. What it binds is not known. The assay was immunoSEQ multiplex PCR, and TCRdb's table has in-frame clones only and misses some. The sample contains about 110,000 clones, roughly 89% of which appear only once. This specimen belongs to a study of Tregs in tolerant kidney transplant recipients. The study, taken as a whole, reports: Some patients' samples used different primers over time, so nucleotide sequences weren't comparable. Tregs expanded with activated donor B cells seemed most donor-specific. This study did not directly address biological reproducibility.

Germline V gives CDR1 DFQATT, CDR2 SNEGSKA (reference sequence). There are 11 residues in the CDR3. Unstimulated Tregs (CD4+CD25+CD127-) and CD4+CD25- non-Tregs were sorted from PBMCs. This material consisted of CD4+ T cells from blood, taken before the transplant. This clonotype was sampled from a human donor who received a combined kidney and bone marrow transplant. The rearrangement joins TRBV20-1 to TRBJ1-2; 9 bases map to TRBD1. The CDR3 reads CREVQGAGYTF. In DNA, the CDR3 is TGCCGCGAAGTACAGGGGGCGGGCTACACCTTC.